The 6 T cell receptor beta chains given below trace back to one sample, sequenced in a study of blood T cell repertoires in COVID-19. The table came from immunoSEQ multiplex PCR; TCRdb's copy has only in-frame clones and leaves some out. Here the sample spans hundreds of thousands of clones, 88% being singletons. The sequencing input was peripheral blood. These receptors originate from a man aged 35-49 years with acute or convalescent COVID-19.

This rearrangement joins TRBV2 to TRBJ1-4; D gene ambiguous. Per germline, CDR1 SNHLY and CDR2 FYNNEI. The V gene lost 3 bases and the J gene lost 0 bases, with 8 bases spanning the gap. This CDR3 comprises 15 residues. Here the CDR3 reads CASSDRSATNEKLFF. The CDR3 coding sequence is TGTGCCAGCAGTGACAGGTCTGCAACTAATGAAAAACTGTTTTTT. Full variable domain (rest looked up from reference TRBV2 and TRBJ1-4): EPEVTQTPSHQVTQMGQEVILRCVPISNHLYFYWYRQILGQKVEFLVSFYNNEISEKSEIFDDQFSVERPDGSNFTLKIRSTKLEDSAMYFCASSDRSATNEKLFFGSGTQLSVL.

V gene TRBV24-1 combines with J gene TRBJ2-2; TRBD1 matches 9 bases. This CDR3 contains 17 residues. The germline CDR1 and CDR2 sequences are KGHDR and SFDVKD. V dropped 4 bases and J dropped 4; count of bases not matched to a gene: 9. CDR3 sequence (DNA): TGTGCCACCAGTGACACCGGGACAGGGCTGTCCACCGGGGAGCTGTTTTTT. Protein product: CATSDTGTGLSTGELFF.

The chain has TRBV11-1 and TRBJ2-2, with a possible D match to TRBD1 (5 bases). This CDR3 is 14 amino acids long. V lost 3 bases, J lost 2 bases, and 7 bases lay in between. The germline V gene has CDR1 SGHAT and CDR2 FQDESV (reference sequence). The CDR3 nucleotides are TGTGCCAGCAGCTTTCAGGGAAACACCGGGGAGCTGTTTTTT. Its translation is CASSFQGNTGELFF. The full variable domain, rest sourced from reference TRBV11-1 and TRBJ2-2, is EAEVAQSPRYKITEKSQAVAFWCDPISGHATLYWYRQILGQGPELLVQFQDESVVDDSQLPKDRFSAERLKGVDSTLKIQPAELGDSAMYLCASSFQGNTGELFFGEGSRLTVL.

The count of this clone is one. J is TRBJ2-3 and V is TRBV18, with 10 bases aligning to TRBD2. V lost 2 bases and J lost 3; bases outside the gene matches: 5. The CDR3 is made up of 16 amino acids. The germline V gene encodes CDR1 KGHSH and CDR2 LQKENI. The CDR3 DNA reads as TGTGCCAGCTCACCAGGTAGTAGCGGGGGGACAGATACGCAGTATTTT. Its translation is CASSPGSSGGTDTQYF. Complete variable domain (other parts from reference TRBV18 and TRBJ2-3): NAGVMQNPRHLVRRRGQEARLRCSPMKGHSHVYWYRQLPEEGLKFMVYLQKENIIDESGMPKERFSAEFPKEGPSILRIQQVVRGDSAAYFCASSPGSSGGTDTQYFGPGTRLTVL.

The rearrangement joins TRBV7-2 to TRBJ2-1; 9 bases are a match to TRBD2. Germline V gives CDR1 SGHTA, CDR2 FQGNSA. The CDR3 runs to 15 residues. The junction had 7 bases not matched to a gene; V was cut back by 0 bases and J by 10 bases. CDR3 nucleotide sequence: TGTGCCAGCAGCTTAGCGCTCCCTAGCGGGACCGAGCAGTTCTTC. It codes for CASSLALPSGTEQFF.

This chain uses TRBV2 with TRBJ2-1; 14 positions agree with TRBD2. Unmatched junction bases numbered 15, after V lost 6 bases and J lost 8 bases. This CDR3 has 18 amino acids. The germline CDR1 and CDR2 sequences are SNHLY and FYNNEI. The CDR3, as DNA: TGTGCCAGCAGCACCCACCTCTTGACTAGCGGGGGGGGCCATGAGCAGTTCTTC. Translated: CASSTHLLTSGGGHEQFF.